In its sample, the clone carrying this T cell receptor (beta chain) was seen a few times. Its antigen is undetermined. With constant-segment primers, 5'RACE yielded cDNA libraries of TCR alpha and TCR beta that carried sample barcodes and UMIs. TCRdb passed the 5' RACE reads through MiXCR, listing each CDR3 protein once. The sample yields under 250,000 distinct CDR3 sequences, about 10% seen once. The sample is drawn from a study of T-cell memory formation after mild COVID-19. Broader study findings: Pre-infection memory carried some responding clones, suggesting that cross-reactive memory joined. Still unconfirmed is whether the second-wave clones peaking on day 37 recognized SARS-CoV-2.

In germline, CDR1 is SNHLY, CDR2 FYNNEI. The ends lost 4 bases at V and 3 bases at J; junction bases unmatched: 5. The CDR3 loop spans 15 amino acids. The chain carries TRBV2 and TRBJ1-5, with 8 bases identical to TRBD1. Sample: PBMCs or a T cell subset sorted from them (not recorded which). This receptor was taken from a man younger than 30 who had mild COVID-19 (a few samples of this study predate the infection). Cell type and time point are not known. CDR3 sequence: CASSVYRGNNQPQHF. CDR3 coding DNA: TGTGCCAGCAGTGTCTACAGGGGGAACAATCAGCCCCAGCATTTT. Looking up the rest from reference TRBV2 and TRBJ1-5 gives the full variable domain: EPEVTQTPSHQVTQMGQEVILRCVPISNHLYFYWYRQILGQKVEFLVSFYNNEISEKSEIFDDQFSVERPDGSNFTLKIRSTKLEDSAMYFCASSVYRGNNQPQHFGDGTRLSIL.